A selection of T cell receptor beta chains follows, all from one sample in a study of regulatory T cells in long-lasting Graves disease. TCRdb ran MiXCR on the multiplex PCR reads and lists one entry per CDR3 protein. This table has 700,000 or so distinct CDR3 sequences, 30% appearing once. The sample consisted of peripheral blood mononuclear cells (PBMCs), taken when the disease was refractory, from a patient treated with antithyroid drugs. The receptors were gathered from a female donor with Graves disease. Both conserved end residues are part of each CDR3. A D gene is named only where the DNA matches it firmly. Where a row states a size, it is once, few, many or the class of an expanded clone; other rows omit it.

cdr3_nt cdr3_aa v_call d_call clone_size j_call
TGCAGTGCTAGAGATACCAGGGCTTCGAACACCGGGGAGCTGTTTTTT CSARDTRASNTGELFF TRBV20-1 . . TRBJ2-2
TGCAGCGTTGGTTTGGGACAGGGGGCCAATCAGCCCCAGCATTTT CSVGLGQGANQPQHF TRBV29-1 TRBD1 few TRBJ1-5
TGTGCCAGCAGTGTAAGACAGGGAGGCAATCAGCCCCAGCATTTT CASSVRQGGNQPQHF TRBV2 TRBD1 . TRBJ1-5
TGTGCCAGCAGCTGGACACGACCTAACTATGGCTACACCTTC CASSWTRPNYGYTF TRBV13 . few TRBJ1-2
TGTGCCAGCAGCTTAGAACTAGCGGCTCCCGGGGAGCTGTTTTTT CASSLELAAPGELFF TRBV11-2 TRBD2 . TRBJ2-2
TGTGCCAGCAGCCCAGGGACTAGCGGGAGGAGGTCCCAAGAGACCCAGTACTTC CASSPGTSGRRSQETQYF TRBV7-2 TRBD2 many TRBJ2-5
TGTGCCAGCGGAAAGAGGGGCATCCCCTCTGGGGCCAACGTCCTGACTTTC CASGKRGIPSGANVLTF TRBV16 . few TRBJ2-6
TGTGCCAGTAGTATAGGCTTTCAGCCCCAGCATTTT CASSIGFQPQHF TRBV19 . . TRBJ1-5
TGTGCCAGCAGTGAAGAGGGACTGTTCTCTGGAAACACCATATATTTT CASSEEGLFSGNTIYF TRBV2 . . TRBJ1-3
TGTGCCAGCTCACCGACAGGGATAGATCAGCCCCAGCATTTT CASSPTGIDQPQHF TRBV18 TRBD1 . TRBJ1-5
TGTGCCAGCACCCAGGGACAGGCGCTCTATGGCTACACCTTC CASTQGQALYGYTF TRBV12-3/TRBV12-4 TRBD1 few TRBJ1-2
TGCAGCTACAACAGGGTTGACACTGAAGCTTTCTTT CSYNRVDTEAFF TRBV29-1 . . TRBJ1-1
TGTGCCACCCGTTGGACTAGCGGGAGAAACGAGCAGTACTTC CATRWTSGRNEQYF TRBV6-1 TRBD2 . TRBJ2-7
TGTGCCAGCTCACCACAGGGGGACAATTCACCCCTCCACTTT CASSPQGDNSPLHF TRBV18 . few TRBJ1-6
TGCGCCAGCAGCTTGGGAGACGGCACAGATACGCAGTATTTT CASSLGDGTDTQYF TRBV5-1 . . TRBJ2-3
TGCGCCAGCAGCCAGGACAGGGGAACCTCCTACGAGCAGTACTTC CASSQDRGTSYEQYF TRBV4-1 TRBD1 . TRBJ2-7
TGTGCCATCAGGGGACAGGGGATCGAGACCCAGTACTTC CAIRGQGIETQYF TRBV10-3 TRBD1 . TRBJ2-5
TGTGCCAGCAGCTTAAGGGTGGCACCCGGCTACACCTTC CASSLRVAPGYTF TRBV13 . few TRBJ1-2
TGTGCCAGCAGTTCCACCGGGACAGGGTTTGGCTACACCTTC CASSSTGTGFGYTF TRBV28 TRBD1 many TRBJ1-2
TGTGCCAGCAGTTCAGGGGTCAGGGGCACCGGGGAGCTGTTTTTT CASSSGVRGTGELFF TRBV6-4 . . TRBJ2-2
TGTGCCAGCAGTGACCGGTCGGTAGGCTACGAGCAGTACTTC CASSDRSVGYEQYF TRBV25-1 . few TRBJ2-7
TGTGCCAGCAGCTTAGTTCCAGCGGGAGGACTATCCTACGAGCAGTACTTC CASSLVPAGGLSYEQYF TRBV7-6 TRBD2 few TRBJ2-7
TGTGCCCCAAGGGAAGGAACCTACGAGCAGTACTTC CAPREGTYEQYF TRBV30 . . TRBJ2-7
TGTGCCATCAGTGCTGACAGTGAAGAGACCCAGTACTTC CAISADSEETQYF TRBV10-3 . many TRBJ2-5
TGTGCCAGCAGCTCCAAGGGACCCGGGATCAGAGGAGCTTTCTTT CASSSKGPGIRGAFF TRBV11-1 . many TRBJ1-1
TGTGCCAGCAGTTTAGGGGCCCCAATGGACGGTGCGCTGGATCAGCCCCAGCATTTT CASSLGAPMDGALDQPQHF TRBV27 . few TRBJ1-5
TGTGCCAGCAGTTCCGCCGGGTGGGACTCTGGAAACACCATATATTTT CASSSAGWDSGNTIYF TRBV28 . once TRBJ1-3
TGTGCCAACAGCTTCCGCCCCTCTGGAAACACCATATATTTT CANSFRPSGNTIYF TRBV11-2 . . TRBJ1-3
TGTGCCAGCAGCCCCCGTGGGAGCGGTCGCTACGAGCAGTACTTC CASSPRGSGRYEQYF TRBV6-2/TRBV6-3 . . TRBJ2-7
TGTGCCAGCAGTTACTCACAAGGGCTCAATCAGCCCCAGCATTTT CASSYSQGLNQPQHF TRBV6-2/TRBV6-3 . . TRBJ1-5
TGTGCCATCTCTGGACCTCAAGAGACCCAGTACTTC CAISGPQETQYF TRBV10-3 . few TRBJ2-5
TGTGCCAGTAGTATAGATCACGAGGGGGTGAACACTGAAGCTTTCTTT CASSIDHEGVNTEAFF TRBV19 . . TRBJ1-1
TGTGCCACCGGGGGACAGAATAATTCACCCCTCCACTTT CATGGQNNSPLHF TRBV15 TRBD1 few TRBJ1-6
TGCGCCAGCAGCTTGGTGACCCAGGGCACCGGGGAGCTGTTTTTT CASSLVTQGTGELFF TRBV5-1 . . TRBJ2-2
TGCAGCGTCGACAGGGGGGCGGACTATGGCTACACCTTC CSVDRGADYGYTF TRBV29-1 TRBD1 . TRBJ1-2
TGTGCCAGCAGTGCTTACAGGGGCAATCAGCCCCAGCATTTT CASSAYRGNQPQHF TRBV6-1 . . TRBJ1-5
TGTGCCAGCAGTCCCGTCGGAGTAGCGGGGCCCTACGAGCAGTACTTC CASSPVGVAGPYEQYF TRBV27 TRBD2 many TRBJ2-7
TGTGCCACCAGCAGAGCTGGGGTCTACTATGGCTACACCTTC CATSRAGVYYGYTF TRBV15 . . TRBJ1-2
TGTGCCAGCAGTTTAAGAGAGGGGGCAGGTGGCTACACCTTC CASSLREGAGGYTF TRBV28 TRBD1 . TRBJ1-2
TGTGCTAGTGGTTTGGGCTTGGACAGTGTCCTCCGCGAGCAGTACTTC CASGLGLDSVLREQYF TRBV12-5 . many TRBJ2-7
TGTGCCAGCGTTGACAGGGCCTATCAGCCCCAGCATTTT CASVDRAYQPQHF TRBV6-1 TRBD1 few TRBJ1-5
TGTGCCTGGAGTCCCGGGACAGGGGTCGGCGACATTCAGTACTTC CAWSPGTGVGDIQYF TRBV30 TRBD1 . TRBJ2-4
TGTGCCAGCAGTCCCTCGAGCGCTTGGGGCGGGGAGCTGTTTTTT CASSPSSAWGGELFF TRBV12-3/TRBV12-4 . . TRBJ2-2
TGTGCCAGCAGTCGTAACGGGAATAATTCACCCCTCCACTTT CASSRNGNNSPLHF TRBV28 . many TRBJ1-6
TGCAGCGTCGCGTCAGGGGGCCTCGAGACCCAGTACTTC CSVASGGLETQYF TRBV29-1 TRBD1 once TRBJ2-5
TGCAGCGGGGCAGTAAGTAACACTGAAGCTTTCTTT CSGAVSNTEAFF TRBV29-1 . few TRBJ1-1
TGTGCCAGCAGGGGGGACTGGACAGGGGGCGACTATGGCTACACCTTC CASRGDWTGGDYGYTF TRBV27 TRBD1 . TRBJ1-2
TGTGCCAGCAGTTTGCAGAGTCCGGGGTATGGCTACACCTTC CASSLQSPGYGYTF TRBV27 . . TRBJ1-2
TGTGCCACCAGCAGAGACAGGCATCAGCCCCAGCATTTT CATSRDRHQPQHF TRBV15 . . TRBJ1-5
TGCGCCAGCAGCCAACTCCAGGACACTTCCCACGAGCAGTACTTC CASSQLQDTSHEQYF TRBV4-1 . . TRBJ2-7
TGTGCCACCGTAGCCGGGACAGGGGGCAACGAGCAGTACTTC CATVAGTGGNEQYF TRBV2 TRBD1 . TRBJ2-7
TGTGCCAGCAGCCTACCTGGTAGCGGCTCCTACGAGCAGTACTTC CASSLPGSGSYEQYF TRBV7-3 . many TRBJ2-7
TGTGCCAGTAGTATCCCAGGGAATTTCTATGGCTACACCTTC CASSIPGNFYGYTF TRBV19 . . TRBJ1-2
TGCAGCGCCGTGGTGTCTAACTATGGCTACACCTTC CSAVVSNYGYTF TRBV29-1 . few TRBJ1-2